One sample yielded the 4 T cell receptor beta chains listed below, sequenced in a study of cytomegalovirus exposure and HLA in healthy donors. Primers for the PCR totalled 60 Vbeta and 13 Jbeta. The assay was immunoSEQ multiplex PCR, and TCRdb's table has in-frame clones only and misses some. The sample has 150,000 to 200,000 clones, around 80% seen once. The sequenced sample consisted of PBMCs. The source is a woman aged 25 to 39 in good health and CMV-seropositive.

This clone occurred once. The chain carries TRBV18 and TRBJ1-6; 9 positions agree with TRBD1. The CDR3 consists of 17 residues. With 3 bases clipped from V and 0 bases from J, the junction kept 3 bases outside the gene matches. Germline V CDR1 and CDR2: KGHSH, LQKENI. The CDR3 coding sequence is TGTGCCAGCTCACCGACAGGGGGGAGCTCCTATAATTCACCCCTCCACTTT. Residues: CASSPTGGSSYNSPLHF.

The sample holds a few counts of this clone. This chain joins TRBV4-3 and TRBJ2-7; 7 positions match TRBD1. Germline CDR1 reads LGHNA; CDR2 reads YSLEER. The CDR3 is made up of 16 amino acids. V was pared by 0 bases and J by 1 base, with 6 bases of the junction left unmatched. The chain's CDR3 is CASSQDIGTVSYEQYF. CDR3 DNA: TGCGCCAGCAGCCAAGATATCGGGACAGTTTCCTACGAGCAGTACTTC.

This clone came up a few times. The chain is built from TRBV6-5 and TRBJ1-6, with 8 bases lining up with TRBD1. CDR3 size: 15 residues. The germline gives CDR1 MNHEY, CDR2 SVGAGI. J lost 7 bases, V lost 7 bases, and 9 bases had no gene match. CDR3 DNA: TGTGCCAGCATCAAGGACAGGGCCCTAAATTCACCCCTCCACTTT. Amino acid sequence: CASIKDRALNSPLHF.

This clone was recorded once. The rearrangement joins TRBV5-4 to TRBJ2-7, with 11 nucleotides matching TRBD2. The CDR3 consists of 17 residues. With 0 bases clipped from V and 0 bases from J, the junction kept 5 bases outside the gene matches. Per the germline V gene, CDR1 is SGHNT and CDR2 is YYREEE (reference sequence). CDR3 loop: CASSLGLAGPHSYEQYF. The CDR3 DNA follows: TGTGCCAGCAGCTTGGGACTAGCGGGGCCCCACTCCTACGAGCAGTACTTC.